This is a list of T cell receptor beta chains from one sample in a study of chemoradiotherapy in HPV16-positive cancers. The protocol was immunoSEQ multiplex PCR, while the TCRdb copy is restricted to in-frame clones and leaves out a portion. Altogether 20,000 to 25,000 clones are present, approximately 87% being singletons, with the ten largest covering 2% to 2.5%. Here the sequenced sample was blood, taken from a patient who underwent chemoradiotherapy. These receptors came from a human donor with HPV-associated anogenital cancer. Both conserved end residues are part of each CDR3. The D gene is left open where the match is weak. Clone size appears in some rows only: once, few, many, or a class for an expanded clone.

d_call clone_size j_call v_call cdr3_nt cdr3_aa
. . TRBJ2-7 TRBV6-5 TGTGCCAGCGGCTGGTCCAGCTCCTACGAGCAGTACTTC CASGWSSSYEQYF
. . TRBJ1-5 TRBV27 TGTGCCAGCAGTTTACTCGGGGGCAATCAGCCCCAGCATTTT CASSLLGGNQPQHF
. few TRBJ1-2 TRBV9 TGTGCCAGCAGCGTAGTGGAAGGGTATGGCTACACCTTC CASSVVEGYGYTF
. . TRBJ2-1 TRBV7-9 TGTGCCAGCAGCGGGTGGGGGGGCCTCTACAATGAGCAGTTCTTC CASSGWGGLYNEQFF
. . TRBJ1-1 TRBV2 TGTGCCAGCAGCCCGGGGTCGACTGAAGCTTTCTTT CASSPGSTEAFF
TRBD1 once TRBJ1-1 TRBV19 TGTGCCAGTAGTGCCGCGGGACAGGGCGGGCCTGAAGCTTTCTTT CASSAAGQGGPEAFF
TRBD1 . TRBJ2-5 TRBV7-9 TGTGCCAGCCAGACAGGGGGGGAGACCCAGTACTTC CASQTGGETQYF
TRBD2 . TRBJ2-4 TRBV2 TGTGCCAGCAGTGCGCCTCAACTAGCGGGGGACGCCAAAAACATTCAGTACTTC CASSAPQLAGDAKNIQYF
. few TRBJ1-1 TRBV19 TGTGCCAGTAGTATTTTAGCGGAGACTGAAGCTTTCTTT CASSILAETEAFF
. . TRBJ2-7 TRBV6-5 TGTGCCAGCGGTTCACCCTACGAGCAGTACTTC CASGSPYEQYF
TRBD2 once TRBJ2-5 TRBV9 TGTGCCAGCAGCGTGGGGGGACTATCACAAGAGACCCAGTACTTC CASSVGGLSQETQYF